The next 13 T cell receptor beta chains were all read from a single sample in a study of blood T cell repertoires in COVID-19. The repertoire was sequenced with immunoSEQ multiplex PCR; TCRdb's copy has only in-frame clones and lacks some. The sample carries about 270,000 clones, roughly 85% recorded once. Sequences were obtained from peripheral blood. These receptors all come from a woman younger than 30 with acute or convalescent COVID-19.

This chain joins TRBV5-1 and TRBJ1-1; D perhaps matches TRBD1 (5 bases). CDR1 and CDR2 (germline): SGHRS, YFSETQ. The CDR3 consists of 16 residues. Trimming stripped 5 bases from V and 0 bases from J, with 17 bases between. CDR3 in amino acids: CASRLQDNPMNTEAFF. DNA of the CDR3: TGCGCCAGCAGGCTCCAGGACAATCCCATGAACACTGAAGCTTTCTTT.

In DNA form, the CDR3 reads TGTGCCAGCAGCCGCAACACTATCGAGCAGTACTTC. Protein product: CASSRNTIEQYF. This chain joins TRBV7-8 and TRBJ2-7; D is ambiguous. This CDR3 is built from 12 residues. V shed 5 bases and J shed 6 bases, with 11 bases lying between them. Germline CDR1 is SGHVS and CDR2 is FQNEAQ.

This chain connects TRBV7-2 to TRBJ1-5; 7 nucleotides match TRBD1. The germline CDR1 and CDR2 sequences are SGHTA and FQGNSA. V was clipped by 5 bases and J by 2 bases; unmatched bases: 9. The CDR3 loop spans 16 amino acids. In DNA, the CDR3 is TGTGCCAGCAGCCCCAACCCAACAGGGGGCAATCAGCCCCAGCATTTT. The encoded protein is CASSPNPTGGNQPQHF.

J is TRBJ2-7 and V is TRBV3-1 (or the pseudogene TRBV3-2); D possibly corresponds to TRBD2 (6 bases). Germline lookup yields CDR1 LGHDT and CDR2 YNNKEL (reference sequence). The CDR3 consists of 12 residues. With 3 bases removed from V and 6 bases from J, the gap between germline ends came to 9 bases. The CDR3 sequence is CASSHLGGEQYF. As DNA, the CDR3 is TGTGCCAGCAGCCATCTGGGGGGCGAGCAGTACTTC.

The chain uses TRBV11-2 and TRBJ2-1; D perhaps matches TRBD2 (5 bases). Deletions cut 1 base from V and 6 bases from J, with 13 bases between. There are 15 residues in the CDR3. Germline V lookup: CDR1 SGHAT, CDR2 FQNNGV. The CDR3 DNA reads as TGTGCCAGCAGCTTAGCCTACGGGGTCGGCAATGAGCAGTTCTTC. This gives the protein CASSLAYGVGNEQFF.

This clone was counted a single time. The CDR3 reads CASSQGGGYEQYF. In DNA, the CDR3 is TGTGCCAGCAGCCAGGGCGGGGGCTACGAGCAGTACTTC. The chain combines TRBV3-1 (or the pseudogene TRBV3-2) with TRBJ2-7; TRBD2 agrees at 7 bases. V was clipped by 3 bases and J by 3 bases; unmatched bases: 2. The CDR3 extends over 13 amino acids. Germline V gene data show CDR1 as LGHDT and CDR2 as YNNKEL (reference sequence).

This chain connects TRBV4-2 to TRBJ2-2; 8 bases fit TRBD1. CDR1 LGHNA and CDR2 YNFKEQ come from the germline V gene. V lost 4 bases and J lost 4; bases outside the gene matches: 5. CDR3 size: 15 residues. CDR3 sequence (DNA): TGTGCCAGCAGCCCTGGACAGGGCGTCACCGGGGAGCTGTTTTTT. It yields the protein CASSPGQGVTGELFF.

J is TRBJ1-2 and V is TRBV30; D unclear. Germline CDR1 is GTSNPN and CDR2 is SVGIG (reference sequence). This CDR3 region has 12 residues. The ends were cut back, 1 base at V and 1 base at J, with 4 bases in the middle. CDR3 nucleotide sequence: TGTGCCTGGAGTGAACTTAACTATGGCTACACCTTC. Its protein product is CAWSELNYGYTF.

The V and J genes are TRBV7-2 and TRBJ2-6; 9 nucleotides agree with TRBD2. The V and J ends lost 6 bases and 2 bases, in that order; junction bases with no gene match: 2. The CDR3 is made up of 15 amino acids. Germline V gives CDR1 SGHTA, CDR2 FQGNSA. The CDR3 here is CASSSGSTGANVLTF. As DNA, the CDR3 is TGTGCCAGCAGTAGCGGGAGTACTGGGGCCAACGTCCTGACTTTC.

The CDR3, as DNA: TGTGCCAGCAGTTACTTTTCCGCAGATTACCGTGAGCAGTACTTC. It translates to CASSYFSADYREQYF. The rearrangement joins TRBV6-2 or TRBV6-3 to TRBJ2-7; D is undetermined. Looked up from germline, CDR1 is MNHEY and CDR2 is SVGEGT. The length of the CDR3 is 15 residues. V lost 1 base, J lost 7 bases, and 17 bases lay in between.

This clone was detected once. The CDR3 reads CASSRGRDGEQYF. CDR3 nucleotides: TGTGCCAGCAGCCGAGGGCGGGATGGCGAGCAGTACTTC. This chain links TRBV7-2 with TRBJ2-7; maybe TRBD2 (6 bases). This CDR3 is built from 13 residues. The germline CDR1 and CDR2 sequences are SGHTA and FQGNSA. The ends were cut back, 5 bases at V and 6 bases at J, with 14 bases in the middle.

The V and J genes are TRBV28 and TRBJ1-5, with D unclear. The CDR3 is 16 residues long. CDR1 and CDR2 (germline): MDHEN, SYDVKM. Trimming took 2 bases from V and 0 from J, leaving 11 bases between them. The CDR3 protein is CASSLPGHNSNQPQHF. Written as DNA, the CDR3 is TGTGCCAGCAGTTTACCTGGCCATAATAGCAATCAGCCCCAGCATTTT.

The gene calls are TRBV21-1 and TRBJ1-4; the table's D call, TRBD1, has no DNA check behind it. TRBV21-1 is classified as a pseudogene. The CDR3 loop spans 17 amino acids. The DNA for the CDR3 is TGTGCCAGCCCCCGACGGAACAAGGACAGTAGTAAAGAAAAACTGTTTTTT. Residues: CASPRRNKDSSKEKLFF.